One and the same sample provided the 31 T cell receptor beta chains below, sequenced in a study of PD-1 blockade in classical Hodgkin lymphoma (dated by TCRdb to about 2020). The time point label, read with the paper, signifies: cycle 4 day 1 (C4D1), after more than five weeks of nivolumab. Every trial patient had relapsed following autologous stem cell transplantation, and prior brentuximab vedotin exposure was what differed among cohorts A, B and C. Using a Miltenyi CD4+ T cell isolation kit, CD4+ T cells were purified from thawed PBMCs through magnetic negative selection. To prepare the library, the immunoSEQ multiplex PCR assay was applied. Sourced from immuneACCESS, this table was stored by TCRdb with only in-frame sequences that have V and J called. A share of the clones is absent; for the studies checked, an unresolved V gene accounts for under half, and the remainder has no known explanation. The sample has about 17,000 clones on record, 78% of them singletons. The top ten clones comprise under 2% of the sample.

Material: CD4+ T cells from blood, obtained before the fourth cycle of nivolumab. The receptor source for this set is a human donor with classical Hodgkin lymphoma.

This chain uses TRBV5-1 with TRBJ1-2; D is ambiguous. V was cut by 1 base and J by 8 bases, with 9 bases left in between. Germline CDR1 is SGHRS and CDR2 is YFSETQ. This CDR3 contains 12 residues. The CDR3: CASSLSGEGYTF. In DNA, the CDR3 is TGCGCCAGCAGCTTGTCTGGGGAAGGCTACACCTTC.

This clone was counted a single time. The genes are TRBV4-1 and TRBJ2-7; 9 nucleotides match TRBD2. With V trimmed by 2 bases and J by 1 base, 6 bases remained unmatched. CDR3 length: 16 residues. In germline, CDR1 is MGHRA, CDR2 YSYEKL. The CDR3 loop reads CASSQMNLAGSYEQYF. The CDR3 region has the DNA TGCGCCAGCAGCCAAATGAATCTAGCGGGATCCTACGAGCAGTACTTC.

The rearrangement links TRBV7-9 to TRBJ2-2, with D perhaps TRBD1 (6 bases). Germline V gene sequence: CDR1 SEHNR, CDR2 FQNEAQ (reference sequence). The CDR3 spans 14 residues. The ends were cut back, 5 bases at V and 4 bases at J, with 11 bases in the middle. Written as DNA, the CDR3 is TGTGCCAGCAGCATCAGAGGGGGCACCGGGGAGCTGTTTTTT. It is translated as CASSIRGGTGELFF.

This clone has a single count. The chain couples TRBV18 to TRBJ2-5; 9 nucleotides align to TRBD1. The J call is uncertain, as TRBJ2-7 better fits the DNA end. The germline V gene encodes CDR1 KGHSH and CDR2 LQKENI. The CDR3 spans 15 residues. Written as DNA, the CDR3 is TGTGCCAGCTCACGGGGGACAGGGAATCTCTACGAGCAGTACTTC. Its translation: CASSRGTGNLYEQYF.

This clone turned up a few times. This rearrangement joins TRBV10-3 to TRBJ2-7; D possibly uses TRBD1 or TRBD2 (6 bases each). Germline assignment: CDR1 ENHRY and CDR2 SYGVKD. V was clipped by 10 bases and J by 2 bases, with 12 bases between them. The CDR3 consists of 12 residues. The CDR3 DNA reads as TGTGCCACGAGGGGGGAGACCTACGAGCAGTACTTC. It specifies CATRGETYEQYF.

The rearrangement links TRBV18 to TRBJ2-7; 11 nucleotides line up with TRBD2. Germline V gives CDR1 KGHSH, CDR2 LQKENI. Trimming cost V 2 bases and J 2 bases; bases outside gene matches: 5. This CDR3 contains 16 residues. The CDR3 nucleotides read TGTGCCAGCTCACCATGGGGACTAGCGGCGACCTACGAGCAGTACTTC. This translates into CASSPWGLAATYEQYF.

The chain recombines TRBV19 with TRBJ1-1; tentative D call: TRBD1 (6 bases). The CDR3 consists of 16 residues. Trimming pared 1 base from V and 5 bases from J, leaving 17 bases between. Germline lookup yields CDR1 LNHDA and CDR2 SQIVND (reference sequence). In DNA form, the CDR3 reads TGTGCCAGTAGTATAGTTGGGTCAGGGGCGAATACTGAAGCTTTCTTT. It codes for CASSIVGSGANTEAFF. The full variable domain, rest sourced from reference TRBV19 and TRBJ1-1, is DGGITQSPKYLFRKEGQNVTLSCEQNLNHDAMYWYRQDPGQGLRLIYYSQIVNDFQKGDIAEGYSVSREKKESFPLTVTSAQKNPTAFYLCASSIVGSGANTEAFFGQGTRLTVV.

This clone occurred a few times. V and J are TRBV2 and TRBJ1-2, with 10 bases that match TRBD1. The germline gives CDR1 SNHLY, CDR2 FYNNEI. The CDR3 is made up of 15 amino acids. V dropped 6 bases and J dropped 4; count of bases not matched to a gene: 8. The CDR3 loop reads CASRPRQGAGYGYTF. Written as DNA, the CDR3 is TGTGCCAGCAGACCCAGACAGGGGGCGGGCTATGGCTACACCTTC.

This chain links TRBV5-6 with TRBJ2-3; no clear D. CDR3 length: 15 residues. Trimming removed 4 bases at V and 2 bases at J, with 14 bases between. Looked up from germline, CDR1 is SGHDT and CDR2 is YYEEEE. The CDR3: CASSPRWPHTDTQYF. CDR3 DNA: TGTGCCAGCAGCCCCCGGTGGCCGCACACAGATACGCAGTATTTT.

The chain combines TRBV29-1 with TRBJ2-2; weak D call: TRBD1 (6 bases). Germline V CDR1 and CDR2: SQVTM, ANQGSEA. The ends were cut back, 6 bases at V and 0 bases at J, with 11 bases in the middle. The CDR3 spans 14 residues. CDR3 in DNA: TGCAGCGTGACACAGGGAACGAACACCGGGGAGCTGTTTTTT. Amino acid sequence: CSVTQGTNTGELFF.

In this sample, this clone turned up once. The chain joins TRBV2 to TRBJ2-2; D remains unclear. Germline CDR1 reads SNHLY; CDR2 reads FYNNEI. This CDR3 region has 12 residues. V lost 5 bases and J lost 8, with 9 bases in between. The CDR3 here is CASSQDKGELFF. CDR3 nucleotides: TGTGCCAGCAGTCAAGACAAGGGGGAGCTGTTTTTT.

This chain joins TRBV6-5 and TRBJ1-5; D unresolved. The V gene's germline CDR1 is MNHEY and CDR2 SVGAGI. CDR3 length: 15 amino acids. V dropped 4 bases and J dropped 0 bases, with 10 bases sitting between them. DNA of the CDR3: TGTGCCAGCAGTTTCCGAATGTATAGCAATCAGCCCCAGCATTTT. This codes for CASSFRMYSNQPQHF.

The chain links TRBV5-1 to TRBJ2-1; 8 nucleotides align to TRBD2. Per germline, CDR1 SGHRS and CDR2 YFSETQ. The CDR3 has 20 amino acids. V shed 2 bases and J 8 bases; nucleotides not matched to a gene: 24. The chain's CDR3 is CASSFPHSGEGLVQPDEQFF. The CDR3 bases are TGCGCCAGCAGCTTCCCCCATAGCGGGGAGGGCCTTGTCCAACCCGATGAGCAGTTCTTC.

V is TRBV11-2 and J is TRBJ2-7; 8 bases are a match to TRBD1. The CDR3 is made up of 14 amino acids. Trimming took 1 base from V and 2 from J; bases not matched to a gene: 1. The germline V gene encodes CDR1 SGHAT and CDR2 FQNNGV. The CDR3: CASSLVGQAYEQYF. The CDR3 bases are TGTGCCAGCAGCTTAGTGGGACAGGCCTACGAGCAGTACTTC.

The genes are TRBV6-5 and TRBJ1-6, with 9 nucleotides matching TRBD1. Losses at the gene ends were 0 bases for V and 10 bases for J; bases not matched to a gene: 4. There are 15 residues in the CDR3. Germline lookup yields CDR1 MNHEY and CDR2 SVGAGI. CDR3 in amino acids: CASSYSHRGPSPLHF. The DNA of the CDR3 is TGTGCCAGCAGTTACTCCCACAGGGGGCCCTCACCCCTCCACTTT.

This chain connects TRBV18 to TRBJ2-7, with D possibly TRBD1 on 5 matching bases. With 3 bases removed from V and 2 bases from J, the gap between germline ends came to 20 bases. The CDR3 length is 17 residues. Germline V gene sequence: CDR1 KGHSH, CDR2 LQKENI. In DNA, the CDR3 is TGTGCCAGCTCACCTGGGCCAGGGAAGACCGGCACCTACGAGCAGTACTTC. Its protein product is CASSPGPGKTGTYEQYF.

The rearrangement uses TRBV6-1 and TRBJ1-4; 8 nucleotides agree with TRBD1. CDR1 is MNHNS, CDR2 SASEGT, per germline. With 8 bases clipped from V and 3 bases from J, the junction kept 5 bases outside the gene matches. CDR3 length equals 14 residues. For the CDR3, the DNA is TGTGCCAGCTCAGGGGGCGGATCTAATGAAAAACTGTTTTTT. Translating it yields CASSGGGSNEKLFF.

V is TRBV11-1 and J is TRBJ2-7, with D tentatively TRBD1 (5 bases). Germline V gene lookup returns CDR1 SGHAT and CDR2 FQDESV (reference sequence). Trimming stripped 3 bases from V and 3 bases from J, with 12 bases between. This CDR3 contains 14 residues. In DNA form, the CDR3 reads TGTGCCAGCAGCTTTCAGGGATCTTACTACGAGCAGTACTTC. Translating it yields CASSFQGSYYEQYF. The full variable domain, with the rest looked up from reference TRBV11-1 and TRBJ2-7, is EAEVAQSPRYKITEKSQAVAFWCDPISGHATLYWYRQILGQGPELLVQFQDESVVDDSQLPKDRFSAERLKGVDSTLKIQPAELGDSAMYLCASSFQGSYYEQYFGPGTRLTVT.

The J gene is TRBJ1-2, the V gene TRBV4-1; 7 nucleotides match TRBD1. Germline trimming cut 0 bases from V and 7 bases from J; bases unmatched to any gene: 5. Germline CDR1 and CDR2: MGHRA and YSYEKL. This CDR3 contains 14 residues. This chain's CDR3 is CASSQDARGLGYTF. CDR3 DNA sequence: TGCGCCAGCAGCCAAGATGCGAGGGGGCTTGGCTACACCTTC.

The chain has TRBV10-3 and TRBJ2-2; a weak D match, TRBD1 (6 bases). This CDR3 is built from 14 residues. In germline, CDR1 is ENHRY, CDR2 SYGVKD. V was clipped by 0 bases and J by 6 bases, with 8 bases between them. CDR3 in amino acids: CAISESGGAGELFF. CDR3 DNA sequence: TGTGCCATCAGTGAGTCAGGGGGTGCCGGGGAGCTGTTTTTT.

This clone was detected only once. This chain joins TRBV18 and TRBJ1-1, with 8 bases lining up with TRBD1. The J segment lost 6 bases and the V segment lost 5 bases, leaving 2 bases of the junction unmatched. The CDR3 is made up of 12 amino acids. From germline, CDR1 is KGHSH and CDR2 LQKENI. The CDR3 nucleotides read TGTGCCAGCTCAAGACAGGGGCCTGAAGCTTTCTTT. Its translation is CASSRQGPEAFF. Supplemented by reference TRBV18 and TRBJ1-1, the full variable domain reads NAGVMQNPRHLVRRRGQEARLRCSPMKGHSHVYWYRQLPEEGLKFMVYLQKENIIDESGMPKERFSAEFPKEGPSILRIQQVVRGDSAAYFCASSRQGPEAFFGQGTRLTVV.

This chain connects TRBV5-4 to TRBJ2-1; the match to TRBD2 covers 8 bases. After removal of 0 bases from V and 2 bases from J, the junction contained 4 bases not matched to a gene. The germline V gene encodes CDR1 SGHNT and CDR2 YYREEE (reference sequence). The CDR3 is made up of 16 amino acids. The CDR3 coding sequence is TGTGCCAGCAGCTTGGAAGGGACTAGAACCTACAATGAGCAGTTCTTC. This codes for CASSLEGTRTYNEQFF.

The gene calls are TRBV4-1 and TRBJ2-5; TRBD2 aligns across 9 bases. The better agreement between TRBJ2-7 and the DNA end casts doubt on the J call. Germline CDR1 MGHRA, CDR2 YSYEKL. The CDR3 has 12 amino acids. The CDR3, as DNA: TGCGCCAGCAGTCATAGCGGGAGCGAGCAGTACTTC. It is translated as CASSHSGSEQYF.

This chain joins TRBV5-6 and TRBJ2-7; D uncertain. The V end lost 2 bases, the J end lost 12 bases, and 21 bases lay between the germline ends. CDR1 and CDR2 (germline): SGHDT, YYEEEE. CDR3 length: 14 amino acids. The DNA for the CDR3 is TGTGCCAGCAGCTTTGCCCCGGCGGAGCGATCCCCGTACTTC. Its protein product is CASSFAPAERSPYF.

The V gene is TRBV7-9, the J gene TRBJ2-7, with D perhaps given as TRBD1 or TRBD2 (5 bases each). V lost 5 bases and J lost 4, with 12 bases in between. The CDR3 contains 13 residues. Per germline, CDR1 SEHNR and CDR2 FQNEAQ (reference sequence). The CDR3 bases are TGTGCCAGCAGCCCCGGGACGCCGTACGAGCAGTACTTC. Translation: CASSPGTPYEQYF.

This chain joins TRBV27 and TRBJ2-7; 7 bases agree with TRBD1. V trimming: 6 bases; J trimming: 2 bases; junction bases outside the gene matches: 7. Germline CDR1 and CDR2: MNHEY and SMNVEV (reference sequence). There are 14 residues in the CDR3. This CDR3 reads CASRLKTGTYEQYF. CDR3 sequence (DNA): TGTGCCAGCAGGCTCAAGACAGGGACCTACGAGCAGTACTTC.

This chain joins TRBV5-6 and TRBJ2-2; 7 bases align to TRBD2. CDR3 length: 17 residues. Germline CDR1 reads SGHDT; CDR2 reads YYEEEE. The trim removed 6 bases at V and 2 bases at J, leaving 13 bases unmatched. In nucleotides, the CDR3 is TGTGCCAGCACCGCCTTGGGAGGGAGACTTAACACCGGGGAGCTGTTTTTT. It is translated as CASTALGGRLNTGELFF. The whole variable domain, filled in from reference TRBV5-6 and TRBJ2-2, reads DAGVTQSPTHLIKTRGQQVTLRCSPKSGHDTVSWYQQALGQGPQFIFQYYEEEERQRGNFPDRFSGHQFPNYSSELNVNALLLGDSALYLCASTALGGRLNTGELFFGEGSRLTVL.

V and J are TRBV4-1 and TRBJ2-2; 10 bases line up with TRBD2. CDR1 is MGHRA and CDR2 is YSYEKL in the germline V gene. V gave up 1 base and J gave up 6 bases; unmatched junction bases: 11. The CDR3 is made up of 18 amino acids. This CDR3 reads CASSQVGPSGRVAGELFF. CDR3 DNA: TGCGCCAGCAGCCAAGTAGGCCCAAGCGGGAGGGTTGCCGGGGAGCTGTTTTTT.

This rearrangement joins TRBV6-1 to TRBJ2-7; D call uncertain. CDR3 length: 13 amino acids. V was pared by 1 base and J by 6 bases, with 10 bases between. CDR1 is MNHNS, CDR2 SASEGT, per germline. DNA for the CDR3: TGTGCCAGCAGTGAAGGGAGACTCCTCGAGCAGTACTTC. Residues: CASSEGRLLEQYF.

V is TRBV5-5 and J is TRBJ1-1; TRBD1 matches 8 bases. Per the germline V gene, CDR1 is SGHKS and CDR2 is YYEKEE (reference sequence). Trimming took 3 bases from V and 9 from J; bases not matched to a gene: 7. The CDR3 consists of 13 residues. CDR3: CASSSIGQGKAFF. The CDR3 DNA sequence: TGTGCCAGCAGCTCAATCGGACAGGGTAAAGCTTTCTTT. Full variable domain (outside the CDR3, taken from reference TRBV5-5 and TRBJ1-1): DAGVTQSPTHLIKTRGQQVTLRCSPISGHKSVSWYQQVLGQGPQFIFQYYEKEERGRGNFPDRFSARQFPNYSSELNVNALLLGDSALYLCASSSIGQGKAFFGQGTRLTVV.

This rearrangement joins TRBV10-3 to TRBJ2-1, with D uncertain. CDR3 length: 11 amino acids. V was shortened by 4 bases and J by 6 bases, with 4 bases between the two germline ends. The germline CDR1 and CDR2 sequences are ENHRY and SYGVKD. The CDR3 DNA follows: TGTGCCATCAGTGGGGTCAATGAGCAGTTCTTC. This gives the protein CAISGVNEQFF.